These 30 T cell receptor beta chains came from one sample sequenced in a study of CD8+ T cells in alopecia areata. cDNA reverse transcribed from extracted RNA served as the sequencing template. The repertoire was sequenced with immunoSEQ multiplex PCR; TCRdb's copy has only in-frame clones and lacks some. The sample yields more than 200,000 clones, over 60% seen once. Treatment of the sample: oral pan-JAK inhibitor, 5-10 mg twice daily. The specimen was CD4+ T cells sorted from blood, collected at week 4, from a patient treated with tofacitinib. The receptors here all came from a human donor with alopecia areata.

The chain couples TRBV4-3 to TRBJ1-6; 7 nucleotides agree with TRBD1. The CDR3 is made up of 17 amino acids. Germline trimming cut 0 bases from V and 6 bases from J; bases unmatched to any gene: 8. Germline V gene lookup returns CDR1 LGHNA and CDR2 YSLEER. The CDR3 nucleotides read TGCGCCAGCAGCCAAGATCTATTTGGGGACAGTAATTCACCCCTCCACTTT. The encoded protein is CASSQDLFGDSNSPLHF.

In its sample, this clone was seen a few times. The genes are TRBV4-2 and TRBJ2-7; TRBD2 matches 12 bases. Germline V lookup: CDR1 LGHNA, CDR2 YNFKEQ. The trim removed 1 base at V and 3 bases at J, leaving 7 bases unmatched. The CDR3 totals 17 residues. This CDR3 is CASSQGTSGGRYYEQYF. Here the CDR3 DNA reads TGTGCCAGCAGCCAAGGTACTAGCGGGGGGCGATACTACGAGCAGTACTTC.

This clone has a single count. J is TRBJ2-6 and V is TRBV2, with D possibly matching TRBD2 (5 bases). V was cut by 4 bases and J by 5 bases, with 12 bases left in between. This CDR3 has 15 amino acids. Per germline, CDR1 SNHLY and CDR2 FYNNEI. The CDR3 is CASSAGNSRANVLTF. DNA of the CDR3: TGTGCCAGCAGTGCGGGAAATTCAAGGGCCAACGTCCTGACTTTC.

The J gene is TRBJ1-2, the V gene TRBV9, with 10 positions matching TRBD1. J gave up 2 bases and V 2 bases, and 3 bases lay outside the gene matches. The CDR3 sequence is 15 residues long. The germline gives CDR1 SGDLS, CDR2 YYNGEE. The CDR3 DNA reads TGTGCCAGCAGCGTTCGGACAGGGGGGAACTATGGCTACACCTTC. Protein sequence: CASSVRTGGNYGYTF.

This chain joins TRBV6-6 and TRBJ2-5; TRBD2 agrees at 10 bases. This CDR3 is built from 15 residues. V dropped 4 bases and J dropped 4; count of bases not matched to a gene: 6. Germline lookup yields CDR1 MNHNY and CDR2 SVGAGI (reference sequence). CDR3 sequence reads: CASSSHTSGAETQYF. DNA of the CDR3: TGTGCCAGCAGTTCGCATACTAGCGGGGCAGAGACCCAGTACTTC.

This clone appeared a few times. The V gene is TRBV2, the J gene TRBJ1-4; D possibly corresponds to TRBD1 (5 bases). The V end was cut by 4 bases, the J end by 10 bases, with 13 bases between. CDR3 length equals 13 residues. Per the germline V gene, CDR1 is SNHLY and CDR2 is FYNNEI. The CDR3 DNA sequence: TGTGCCAGCAGTGCCTCAGGGCTAGGAAAACTGTTTTTT. Protein: CASSASGLGKLFF.

The chain uses TRBV14 and TRBJ2-7, with D unresolved. V was pared by 5 bases and J by 6 bases, with 11 bases between. This CDR3 is built from 12 residues. Germline CDR1 and CDR2: SGHDN and FVKESK. The CDR3 here is CASSASTFEQYF. CDR3 DNA: TGTGCCAGCAGCGCAAGTACCTTCGAGCAGTACTTC.

This chain links TRBV4-2 with TRBJ1-2; TRBD1 is a possible D gene (5 bases). Trimming removed 2 bases at V and 3 bases at J, with 13 bases between. Germline CDR1 reads LGHNA; CDR2 reads YNFKEQ. CDR3 length: 15 amino acids. The CDR3 here is CASSQHGAQDYGYTF. The CDR3 bases are TGTGCCAGCAGCCAACATGGGGCGCAGGACTATGGCTACACCTTC.

The CDR3 region has the DNA TGTGCCAGCAGCTTACGGTCAGCAACTAATGAAAAACTGTTTTTT. Its translation is CASSLRSATNEKLFF. The rearrangement links TRBV11-3 to TRBJ1-4, with D unresolved. The V end lost 2 bases, the J end lost 0 bases, and 7 bases lay between the germline ends. CDR1 and CDR2 (germline): SGHNT, YENEEA. The CDR3 sequence is 15 residues long.

The chain recombines TRBV7-8 with TRBJ1-4; D perhaps matches TRBD1 (5 bases). This CDR3 contains 16 residues. Germline CDR1 reads SGHVS; CDR2 reads FQNEAQ. V lost 3 bases, J lost 3 bases, and 14 bases lay in between. CDR3 region: CASSFLLRGANEKLFF. Written as DNA, the CDR3 is TGTGCCAGCAGCTTCCTACTTAGGGGTGCTAATGAAAAACTGTTTTTT.

V gene TRBV2 combines with J gene TRBJ1-4; weak D call: TRBD1 (6 bases). CDR1 and CDR2 from the germline V gene are SNHLY and FYNNEI. V gave up 6 bases and J gave up 5 bases, with 10 bases separating them. The length of the CDR3 is 13 residues. This CDR3 reads CASRGQGNEKLFF. The CDR3, as DNA: TGTGCCAGCAGGGGGCAGGGGAATGAAAAACTGTTTTTT.

The chain couples TRBV5-4 to TRBJ2-6; D not certain. Germline V lookup: CDR1 SGHNT, CDR2 YYREEE (reference sequence). V lost 0 bases, J lost 0 bases, and 4 bases lay in between. The CDR3 is made up of 15 amino acids. The CDR3 loop is CASSLVDSGANVLTF. In DNA, the CDR3 is TGTGCCAGCAGCTTGGTCGACTCTGGGGCCAACGTCCTGACTTTC.

This clone was seen more than once but under ten times. The CDR3 protein is CASSSAGRKGQYF. The DNA for the CDR3 is TGTGCCAGCAGCTCGGCAGGGAGAAAGGGGCAGTACTTC. V usage is TRBV7-2 and J usage is TRBJ2-7; D assignment may be TRBD1 or TRBD2 (5 bases each). The germline V gene has CDR1 SGHTA and CDR2 FQGNSA. V was trimmed by 4 bases and J by 9 bases, leaving 16 bases between them. CDR3 length equals 13 residues.

The V call is TRBV30, the J call TRBJ1-2; D gene ambiguous. The V gene lost 8 bases and the J gene lost 5 bases, with 18 bases spanning the gap. CDR1 is GTSNPN, CDR2 SVGIG, per germline (reference sequence). The CDR3 has 13 residues. As DNA, the CDR3 is TGTGCCGCCGCAGGCCAACCTCTGTATGGCTACACCTTC. This sequence encodes CAAAGQPLYGYTF. Based on the CDR3 plus reference TRBV30 and TRBJ1-2, the full variable domain is SQTIHQWPATLVQPVGSPLSLECTVEGTSNPNLYWYRQAAGRGLQLLFYSVGIGQISSEVPQNLSASRPQDRQFILSSKKLLLSDSGFYLCAAAGQPLYGYTFGSGTRLTVV.

This clone was found once. The V call is TRBV27, the J call TRBJ2-7; 8 positions match TRBD1. Germline CDR1 MNHEY, CDR2 SMNVEV (reference sequence). V lost 7 bases, J lost 5 bases, and 7 bases stayed unmatched. This CDR3 is built from 13 residues. DNA for the CDR3: TGTGCCAGCACTCGGACAGGGAGAGACGAGCAGTACTTC. It encodes CASTRTGRDEQYF.

The table lists this clone with a few counts. V gene TRBV7-9 combines with J gene TRBJ2-3; D not resolved. Per germline, CDR1 SEHNR and CDR2 FQNEAQ (reference sequence). Trimming stripped 1 base from V and 0 bases from J, with 2 bases between. The CDR3 is 13 amino acids. This CDR3 is CASSLDSTDTQYF. The CDR3 DNA reads TGTGCCAGCAGCTTAGACAGCACAGATACGCAGTATTTT.

This rearrangement joins TRBV29-1 to TRBJ2-4, with unresolved D. CDR1 SQVTM and CDR2 ANQGSEA come from the germline V gene. The V end was cut by 7 bases, the J end by 0 bases, with 10 bases between. This CDR3 comprises 13 residues. CDR3 sequence: CSASDGAKNIQYF. The CDR3 DNA follows: TGCAGCGCCTCGGACGGAGCCAAAAACATTCAGTACTTC.

This CDR3 reads CASSQEQETQYF. The CDR3 nucleotides read TGCGCCAGCAGCCAGGAACAAGAGACCCAGTACTTC. The genes are TRBV4-1 and TRBJ2-5; no clear D. Between the trimmed V and J ends, which lost 3 bases and 2 bases, there was a span of 4 bases. Germline V lookup: CDR1 MGHRA, CDR2 YSYEKL. There are 12 residues in the CDR3.

The genes are TRBV29-1 and TRBJ2-5, with D maybe TRBD1 (5 bases). The CDR3 length is 14 residues. CDR1 and CDR2 from the germline V gene are SQVTM and ANQGSEA. Trimming cost V 4 bases and J 5 bases, with 17 bases left between them. The CDR3 bases are TGCAGCGTTGGGGCAGGGCCAGGCTGGGAGACCCAGTACTTC. Translating gives CSVGAGPGWETQYF.

The V gene is TRBV7-8, the J gene TRBJ1-2, with 8 bases that match TRBD1. This CDR3 comprises 13 residues. CDR1 and CDR2 from the germline V gene are SGHVS and FQNEAQ. V dropped 5 bases and J dropped 7; count of bases not matched to a gene: 6. Written as DNA, the CDR3 is TGTGCCAGCAGCAAGGACAGGGATTCTGGCTACACCTTC. It codes for CASSKDRDSGYTF. Full variable domain (missing parts from reference TRBV7-8 and TRBJ1-2): GAGVSQSPRYKVAKRGQDVALRCDPISGHVSLFWYQQALGQGPEFLTYFQNEAQLDKSGLPSDRFFAERPEGSVSTLKIQRTQQEDSAVYLCASSKDRDSGYTFGSGTRLTVV.

This chain links TRBV9 with TRBJ1-1; 11 bases map to TRBD1. Per germline, CDR1 SGDLS and CDR2 YYNGEE. The CDR3 sequence is 14 residues long. J was trimmed by 4 bases and V by 4 bases; bases with no gene match: 3. As DNA, the CDR3 is TGTGCCAGCAGCACCGGGACAGGGGGCACTGAAGCTTTCTTT. Protein product: CASSTGTGGTEAFF.

As DNA, the CDR3 is TGTGCCAGCAGCTTCATGCGCACCGGGGAGCTGTTTTTT. Protein product: CASSFMRTGELFF. The chain links TRBV5-6 to TRBJ2-2; D uncertain. Per germline, CDR1 SGHDT and CDR2 YYEEEE. V lost 2 bases, J lost 4 bases, and 6 bases lay in between. CDR3 length equals 13 residues.

The chain combines TRBV19 with TRBJ1-4; 10 nucleotides line up with TRBD1. CDR1 LNHDA and CDR2 SQIVND come from the germline V gene (reference sequence). CDR3 length: 15 residues. V shed 5 bases and J 5 bases; nucleotides not matched to a gene: 5. The CDR3 is CASSPRTGGNEKLFF. The DNA for the CDR3 is TGTGCCAGTAGTCCTCGGACAGGGGGAAATGAAAAACTGTTTTTT.

The genes are TRBV10-3 and TRBJ2-5; either TRBD1 or TRBD2 may fit D (5 bases each). V was clipped by 0 bases and J by 2 bases, with 16 bases between them. The V gene's germline CDR1 is ENHRY and CDR2 SYGVKD. CDR3 length: 17 amino acids. In DNA, the CDR3 is TGTGCCATCAGTGAGTCGAGAGGGGTTGGCGGACAAGAGACCCAGTACTTC. Its translation is CAISESRGVGGQETQYF.

The CDR3 region is CASTRGGITDTQYF. Written as DNA, the CDR3 is TGTGCCAGCACCCGAGGGGGGATCACAGATACGCAGTATTTT. V gene TRBV27 combines with J gene TRBJ2-3; D may match TRBD1 or TRBD2 (6 bases each). The CDR3 runs to 14 residues. Germline V gene sequence: CDR1 MNHEY, CDR2 SMNVEV (reference sequence). Trimming shortened V by 7 bases and J by 2 bases, and 13 bases separated the two germline ends.

This clone came up a few times. This clone may be a read error of a much larger clone one base away. V is TRBV4-3 and J is TRBJ1-1; 7 positions match TRBD1. CDR1 and CDR2 (germline): LGHNA, YSLEER. V was pared by 3 bases and J by 7 bases, with 2 bases of the junction left unmatched. The CDR3 has 12 residues. Written as DNA, the CDR3 is TGCGCCAGCAGCCAGGGACAGCATGAAGCTTTCTTT. Its protein product is CASSQGQHEAFF.

The rearrangement links TRBV21-1 to TRBJ2-7. TRBV21-1 is recorded as a pseudogene. The length of the CDR3 is 14 residues. The CDR3 bases are TGTGCCAGCAGCACGGACCGGAAAACCTACGAGCAGTACTTC. Its translation is CASSTDRKTYEQYF.

The chain couples TRBV29-1 to TRBJ1-2; perhaps TRBD1 as D (5 bases). Per the germline V gene, CDR1 is SQVTM and CDR2 is ANQGSEA. This CDR3 has 14 amino acids. V was trimmed by 7 bases and J by 3 bases, leaving 18 bases between them. The CDR3 nucleotides are TGCAGCGGGGGGGAAAGGCTATGGGACTATGGCTACACCTTC. Translation: CSGGERLWDYGYTF.

This sequence joins TRBV9 and TRBJ1-5; D is undetermined. This CDR3 has 15 residues. Germline V gene sequence: CDR1 SGDLS, CDR2 YYNGEE. The V gene lost 0 bases and the J gene lost 0 bases, with 7 bases spanning the gap. The CDR3 DNA reads as TGTGCCAGCAGCGTAGGCAGCCTTAGCAATCAGCCCCAGCATTTT. Translation: CASSVGSLSNQPQHF.

The rearrangement joins TRBV5-4 to TRBJ2-5, with D possibly TRBD2 on 5 matching bases. CDR1 and CDR2 (germline): SGHNT, YYREEE (reference sequence). V was clipped by 2 bases and J by 3 bases, with 11 bases between them. CDR3 length: 14 residues. The CDR3 DNA reads TGTGCCAGCAGCTTCGGGCAAGCGGAAGAGACCCAGTACTTC. Translating it yields CASSFGQAEETQYF.